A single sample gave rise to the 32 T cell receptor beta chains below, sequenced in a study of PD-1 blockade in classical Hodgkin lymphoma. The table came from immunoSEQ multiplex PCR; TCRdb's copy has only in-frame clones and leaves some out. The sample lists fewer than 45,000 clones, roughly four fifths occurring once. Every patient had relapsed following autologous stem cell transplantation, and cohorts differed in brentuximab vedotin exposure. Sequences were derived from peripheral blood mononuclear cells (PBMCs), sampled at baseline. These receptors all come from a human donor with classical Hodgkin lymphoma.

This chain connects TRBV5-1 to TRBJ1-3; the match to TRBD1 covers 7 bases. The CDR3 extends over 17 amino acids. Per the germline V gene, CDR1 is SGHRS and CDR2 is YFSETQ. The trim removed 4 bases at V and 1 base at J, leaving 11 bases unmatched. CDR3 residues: CASSPLPTGRSGNTIYF. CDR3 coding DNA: TGCGCCAGCAGCCCCTTACCGACAGGGAGGTCTGGAAACACCATATATTTT.

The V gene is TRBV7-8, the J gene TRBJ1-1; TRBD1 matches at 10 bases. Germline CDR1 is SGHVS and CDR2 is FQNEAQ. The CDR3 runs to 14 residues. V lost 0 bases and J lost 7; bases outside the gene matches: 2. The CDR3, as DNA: TGTGCCAGCAGCTTAGCAGGGGACAGGGGTGAAGCTTTCTTT. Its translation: CASSLAGDRGEAFF.

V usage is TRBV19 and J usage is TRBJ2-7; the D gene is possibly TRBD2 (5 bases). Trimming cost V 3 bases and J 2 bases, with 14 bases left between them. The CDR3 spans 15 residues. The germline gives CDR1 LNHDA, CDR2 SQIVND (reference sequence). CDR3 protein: CASSMVEVSTYEQYF. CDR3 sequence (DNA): TGTGCCAGTAGTATGGTGGAGGTTTCCACCTACGAGCAGTACTTC.

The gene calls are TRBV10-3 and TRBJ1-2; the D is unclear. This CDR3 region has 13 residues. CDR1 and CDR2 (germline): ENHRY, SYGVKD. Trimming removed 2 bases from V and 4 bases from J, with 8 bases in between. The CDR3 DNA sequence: TGTGCCATCAGTGAGGGCCCAGGCTATGGCTACACCTTC. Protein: CAISEGPGYGYTF.

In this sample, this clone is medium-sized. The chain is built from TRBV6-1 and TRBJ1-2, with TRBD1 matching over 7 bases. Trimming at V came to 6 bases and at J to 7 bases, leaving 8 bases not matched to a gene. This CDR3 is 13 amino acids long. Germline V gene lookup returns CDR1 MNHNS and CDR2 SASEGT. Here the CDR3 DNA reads TGTGCCAGCAGCTCACAGGGGCTTGGTGGCTACACCTTC. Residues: CASSSQGLGGYTF.

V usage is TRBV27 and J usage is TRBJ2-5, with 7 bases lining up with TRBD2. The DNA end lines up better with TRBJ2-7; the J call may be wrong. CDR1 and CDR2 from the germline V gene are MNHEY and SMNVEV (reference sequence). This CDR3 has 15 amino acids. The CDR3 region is CASSHSPSGTYEQYF. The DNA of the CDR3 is TGTGCCAGCAGTCACTCCCCTAGCGGAACCTACGAGCAGTACTTC.

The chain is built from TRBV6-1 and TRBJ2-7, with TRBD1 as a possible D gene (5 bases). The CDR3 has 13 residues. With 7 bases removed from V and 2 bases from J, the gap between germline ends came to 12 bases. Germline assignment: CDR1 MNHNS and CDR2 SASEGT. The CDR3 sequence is CASKSRAPYEQYF. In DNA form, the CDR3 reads TGTGCCAGCAAGAGCAGGGCTCCCTACGAGCAGTACTTC.

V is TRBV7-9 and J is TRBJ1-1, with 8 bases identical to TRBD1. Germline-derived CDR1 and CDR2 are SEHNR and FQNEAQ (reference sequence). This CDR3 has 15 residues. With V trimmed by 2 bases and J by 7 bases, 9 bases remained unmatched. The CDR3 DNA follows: TGTGCCAGCAGCTTAATGGGACAGGACTCAAATGAAGCTTTCTTT. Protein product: CASSLMGQDSNEAFF.

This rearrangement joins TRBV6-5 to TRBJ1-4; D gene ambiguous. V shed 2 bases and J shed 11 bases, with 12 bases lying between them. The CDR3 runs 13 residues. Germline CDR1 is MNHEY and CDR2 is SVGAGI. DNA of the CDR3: TGTGCCAGCAGTTACAGCGCAGAGGATAAACTGTTTTTT. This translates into CASSYSAEDKLFF.

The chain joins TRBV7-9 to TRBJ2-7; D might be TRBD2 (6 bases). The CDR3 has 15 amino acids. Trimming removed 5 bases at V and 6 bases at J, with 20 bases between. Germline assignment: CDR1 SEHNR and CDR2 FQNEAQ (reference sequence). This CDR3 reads CASSDQSGLSGEQYF. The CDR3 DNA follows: TGTGCCAGCAGCGACCAATCGGGACTCTCCGGCGAGCAGTACTTC.

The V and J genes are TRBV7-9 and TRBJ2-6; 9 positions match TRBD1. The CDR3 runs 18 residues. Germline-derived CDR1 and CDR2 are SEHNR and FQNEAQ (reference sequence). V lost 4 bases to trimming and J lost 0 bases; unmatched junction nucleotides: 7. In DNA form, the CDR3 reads TGTGCCAGCAGCTCCCCGGGACAGGGTTTCTCTGGGGCCAACGTCCTGACTTTC. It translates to CASSSPGQGFSGANVLTF.

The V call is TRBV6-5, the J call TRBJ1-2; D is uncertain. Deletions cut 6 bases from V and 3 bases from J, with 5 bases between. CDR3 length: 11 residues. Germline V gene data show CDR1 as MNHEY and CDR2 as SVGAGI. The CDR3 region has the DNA TGTGCCAGCAGCAAAGACTATGGCTACACCTTC. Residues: CASSKDYGYTF.

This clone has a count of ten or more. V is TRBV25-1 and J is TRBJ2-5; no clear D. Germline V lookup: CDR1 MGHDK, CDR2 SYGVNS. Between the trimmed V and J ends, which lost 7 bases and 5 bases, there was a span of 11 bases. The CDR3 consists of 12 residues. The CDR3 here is CASTQLDETQYF. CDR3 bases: TGTGCCAGCACCCAGCTAGACGAGACCCAGTACTTC.

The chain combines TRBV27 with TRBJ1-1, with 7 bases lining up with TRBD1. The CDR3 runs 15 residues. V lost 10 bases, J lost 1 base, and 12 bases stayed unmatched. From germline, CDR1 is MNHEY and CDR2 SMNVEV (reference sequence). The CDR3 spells CAIPTQGRRNTEAFF. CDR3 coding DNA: TGTGCCATCCCAACACAGGGGCGCCGGAACACTGAAGCTTTCTTT.

Written as DNA, the CDR3 is TGTGCCAGCAGTGATTCCTACGAGCAGTACTTC. The encoded protein is CASSDSYEQYF. The chain couples TRBV6-6 to TRBJ2-7; D uncertain. Germline V CDR1 and CDR2: MNHNY, SVGAGI (reference sequence). The V gene lost 5 bases and the J gene lost 1 base, with 3 bases spanning the gap. This CDR3 has 11 residues.

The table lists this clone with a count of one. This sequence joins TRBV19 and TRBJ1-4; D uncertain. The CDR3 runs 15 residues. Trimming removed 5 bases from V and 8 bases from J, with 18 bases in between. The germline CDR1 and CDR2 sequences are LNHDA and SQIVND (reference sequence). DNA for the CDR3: TGTGCCAGTAGTGGAATCGGTACGTCCGACGAAAAACTGTTTTTT. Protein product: CASSGIGTSDEKLFF.

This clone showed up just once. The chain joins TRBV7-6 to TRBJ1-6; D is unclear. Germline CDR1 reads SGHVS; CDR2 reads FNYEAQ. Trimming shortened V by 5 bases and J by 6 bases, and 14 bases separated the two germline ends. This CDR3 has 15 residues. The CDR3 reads CASSALDAFNSPLHF. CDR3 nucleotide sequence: TGTGCCAGCAGCGCTCTGGACGCATTTAATTCACCCCTCCACTTT. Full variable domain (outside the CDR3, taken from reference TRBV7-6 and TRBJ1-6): GAGVSQSPRYKVTKRGQDVALRCDPISGHVSLYWYRQALGQGPEFLTYFNYEAQQDKSGLPNDRFSAERPEGSISTLTIQRTEQRDSAMYRCASSALDAFNSPLHFGNGTRLTVT.

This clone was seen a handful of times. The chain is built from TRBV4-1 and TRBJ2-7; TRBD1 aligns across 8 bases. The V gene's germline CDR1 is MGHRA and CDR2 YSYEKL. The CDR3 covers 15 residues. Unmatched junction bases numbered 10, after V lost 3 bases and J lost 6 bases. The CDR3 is CASSHTGGNAGEQYF. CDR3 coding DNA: TGCGCCAGCAGCCACACAGGGGGGAACGCGGGCGAGCAGTACTTC.

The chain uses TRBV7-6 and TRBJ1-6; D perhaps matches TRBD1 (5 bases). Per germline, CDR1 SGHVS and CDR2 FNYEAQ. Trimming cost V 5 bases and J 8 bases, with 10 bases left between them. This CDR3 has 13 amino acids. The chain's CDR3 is CASSVTAYSPLHF. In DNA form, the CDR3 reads TGTGCCAGCAGCGTGACAGCCTATTCACCCCTCCACTTT.

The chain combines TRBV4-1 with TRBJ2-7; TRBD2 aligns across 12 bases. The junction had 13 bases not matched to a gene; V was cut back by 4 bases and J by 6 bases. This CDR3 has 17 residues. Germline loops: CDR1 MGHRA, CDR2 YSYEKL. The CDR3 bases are TGCGCCAGCAGCCCCCGGACTAGCGGGATTTTTCCTGCCGAGCAGTACTTC. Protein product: CASSPRTSGIFPAEQYF.

This CDR3 reads CASSNRLAGGNEQFF. In nucleotides, the CDR3 is TGTGCCAGCAGTAACCGACTAGCGGGAGGGAATGAGCAGTTCTTC. The chain has TRBV6-1 and TRBJ2-1, with 14 bases lining up with TRBD2. Trimming cost V 5 bases and J 7 bases; bases outside gene matches: 4. Germline V gene sequence: CDR1 MNHNS, CDR2 SASEGT. This CDR3 is built from 15 residues.

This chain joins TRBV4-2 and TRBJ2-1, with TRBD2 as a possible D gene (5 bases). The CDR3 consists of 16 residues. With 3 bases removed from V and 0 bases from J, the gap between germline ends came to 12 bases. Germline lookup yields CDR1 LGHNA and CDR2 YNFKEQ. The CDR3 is CASSHEAVSSYNEQFF. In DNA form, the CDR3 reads TGTGCCAGCAGCCACGAAGCGGTAAGCTCCTACAATGAGCAGTTCTTC.

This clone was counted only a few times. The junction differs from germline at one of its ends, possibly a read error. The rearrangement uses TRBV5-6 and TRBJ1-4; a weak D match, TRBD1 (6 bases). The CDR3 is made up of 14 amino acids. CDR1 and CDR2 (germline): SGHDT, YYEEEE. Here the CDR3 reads CASSAGQGRGSLAF. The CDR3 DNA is TGTGCCAGCAGCGCGGGGCAGGGGCGTGGGTCTCTGGCATTT.

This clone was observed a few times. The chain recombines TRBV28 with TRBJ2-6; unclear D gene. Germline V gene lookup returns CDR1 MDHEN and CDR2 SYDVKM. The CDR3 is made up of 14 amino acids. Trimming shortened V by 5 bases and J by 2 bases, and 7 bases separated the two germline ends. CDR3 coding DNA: TGTGCCAGCAGTCCTGGCCCTGGGGCCAACGTCCTGACTTTC. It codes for CASSPGPGANVLTF. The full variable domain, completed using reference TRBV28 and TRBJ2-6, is DVKVTQSSRYLVKRTGEKVFLECVQDMDHENMFWYRQDPGLGLRLIYFSYDVKMKEKGDIPEGYSVSREKKERFSLILESASTNQTSMYLCASSPGPGANVLTFGAGSRLTVL.

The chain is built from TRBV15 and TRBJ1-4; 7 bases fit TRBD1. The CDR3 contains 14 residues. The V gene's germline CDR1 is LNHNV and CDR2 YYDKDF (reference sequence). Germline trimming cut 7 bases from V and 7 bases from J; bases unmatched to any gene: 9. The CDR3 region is CATNQGGGGEKLFF. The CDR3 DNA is TGTGCCACCAATCAAGGAGGGGGCGGTGAAAAACTGTTTTTT.

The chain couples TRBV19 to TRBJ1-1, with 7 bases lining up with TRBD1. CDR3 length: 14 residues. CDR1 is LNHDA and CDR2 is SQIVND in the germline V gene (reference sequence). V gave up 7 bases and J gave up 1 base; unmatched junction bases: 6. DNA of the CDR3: TGTGCCAGTAAGATGGCAGGGGGGAACACTGAAGCTTTCTTT. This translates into CASKMAGGNTEAFF.

CDR3 nucleotides: TGCGCCAGCAGCGCGACAGGGGGTGCGGAAGCTTTCTTT. This codes for CASSATGGAEAFF. The chain joins TRBV5-1 to TRBJ1-1; 9 nucleotides match TRBD1. Trimming removed 4 bases from V and 8 bases from J; junction bases left unmatched: 6. Germline V gene sequence: CDR1 SGHRS, CDR2 YFSETQ. The CDR3 spans 13 residues.

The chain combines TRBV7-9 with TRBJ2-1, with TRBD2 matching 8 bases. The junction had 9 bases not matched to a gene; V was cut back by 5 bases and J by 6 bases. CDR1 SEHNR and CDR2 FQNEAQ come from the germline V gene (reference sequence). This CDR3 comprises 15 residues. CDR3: CASSPKGGLGNEQFF. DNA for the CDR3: TGTGCCAGCAGCCCCAAGGGGGGACTAGGCAATGAGCAGTTCTTC.

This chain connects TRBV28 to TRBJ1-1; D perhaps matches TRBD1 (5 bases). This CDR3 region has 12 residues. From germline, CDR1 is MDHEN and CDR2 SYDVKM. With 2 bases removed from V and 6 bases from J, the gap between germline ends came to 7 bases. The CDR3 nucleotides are TGTGCCAGCAGTTTAAGGACATCTGAAGCTTTCTTT. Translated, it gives CASSLRTSEAFF.

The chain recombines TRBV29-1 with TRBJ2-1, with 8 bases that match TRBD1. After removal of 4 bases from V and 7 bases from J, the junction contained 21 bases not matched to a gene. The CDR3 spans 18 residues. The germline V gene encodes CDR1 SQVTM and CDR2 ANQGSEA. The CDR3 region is CSVAPHQHGQGRFNEQFF. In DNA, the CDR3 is TGCAGCGTTGCCCCACACCAACATGGACAGGGTAGATTTAATGAGCAGTTCTTC.

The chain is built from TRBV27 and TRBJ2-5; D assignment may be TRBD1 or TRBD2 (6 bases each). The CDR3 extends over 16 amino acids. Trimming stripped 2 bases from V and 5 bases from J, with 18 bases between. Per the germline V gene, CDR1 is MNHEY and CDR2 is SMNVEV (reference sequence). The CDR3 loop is CASSLVPGAPGETQYF. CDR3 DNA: TGTGCCAGCAGTTTAGTTCCGGGGGCTCCGGGGGAGACCCAGTACTTC.

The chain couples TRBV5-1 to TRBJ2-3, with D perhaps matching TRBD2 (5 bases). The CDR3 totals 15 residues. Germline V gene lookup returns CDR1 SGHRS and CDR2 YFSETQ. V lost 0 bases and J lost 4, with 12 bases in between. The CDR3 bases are TGCGCCAGCAGCTTGGGGGTGGGAGCGGCAGATACGCAGTATTTT. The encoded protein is CASSLGVGAADTQYF.